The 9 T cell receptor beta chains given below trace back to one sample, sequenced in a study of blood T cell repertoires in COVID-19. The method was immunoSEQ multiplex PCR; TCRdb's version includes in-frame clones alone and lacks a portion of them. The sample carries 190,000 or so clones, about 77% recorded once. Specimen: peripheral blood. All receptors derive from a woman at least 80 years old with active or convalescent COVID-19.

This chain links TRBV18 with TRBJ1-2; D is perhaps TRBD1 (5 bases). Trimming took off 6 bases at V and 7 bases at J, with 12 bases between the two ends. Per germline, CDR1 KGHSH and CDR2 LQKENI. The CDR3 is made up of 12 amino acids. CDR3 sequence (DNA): TGTGCCAGCTCGACGACAGCCGGTGGCTACACCTTC. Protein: CASSTTAGGYTF.

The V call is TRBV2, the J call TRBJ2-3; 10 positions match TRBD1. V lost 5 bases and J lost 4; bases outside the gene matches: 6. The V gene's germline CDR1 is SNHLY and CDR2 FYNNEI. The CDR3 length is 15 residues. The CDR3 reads CASSTDRGRSDTQYF. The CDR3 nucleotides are TGTGCCAGCAGTACCGACAGGGGGCGGTCAGATACGCAGTATTTT.

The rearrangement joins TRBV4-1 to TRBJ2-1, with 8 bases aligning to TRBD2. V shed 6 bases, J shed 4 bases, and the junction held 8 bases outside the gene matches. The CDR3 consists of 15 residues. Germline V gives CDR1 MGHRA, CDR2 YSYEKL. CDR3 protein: CASSPGGGAYNEQFF. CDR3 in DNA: TGCGCCAGCAGTCCCGGGGGGGGCGCTTACAATGAGCAGTTCTTC.

The CDR3 DNA follows: TGTGCCAGCAGCTCGACAGTTTCCTACGAGCAGTACTTC. This gives the protein CASSSTVSYEQYF. The chain carries TRBV5-6 and TRBJ2-7; TRBD1 might be the D (5 bases). V was cut by 3 bases and J by 1 base, with 8 bases left in between. Germline V gene data show CDR1 as SGHDT and CDR2 as YYEEEE. This CDR3 contains 13 residues.

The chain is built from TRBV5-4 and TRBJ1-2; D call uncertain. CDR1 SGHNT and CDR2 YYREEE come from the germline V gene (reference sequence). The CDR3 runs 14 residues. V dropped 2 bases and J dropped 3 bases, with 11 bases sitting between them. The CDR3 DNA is TGTGCCAGCAGCTTAGGAGGGCTCCACTATGGCTACACCTTC. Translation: CASSLGGLHYGYTF.

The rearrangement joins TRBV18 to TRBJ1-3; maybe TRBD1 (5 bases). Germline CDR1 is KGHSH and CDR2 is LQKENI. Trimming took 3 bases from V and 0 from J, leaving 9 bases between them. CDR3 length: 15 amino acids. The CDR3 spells CASSPRQRSGNTIYF. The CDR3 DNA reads TGTGCCAGCTCACCCCGACAGCGCTCTGGAAACACCATATATTTT.

The CDR3 protein is CASSPSTGSGGYTF. The CDR3 DNA is TGTGCCAGCAGCCCTTCGACAGGGTCGGGTGGCTACACCTTC. The chain uses TRBV9 and TRBJ1-2, with 7 bases lining up with TRBD1. In germline, CDR1 is SGDLS, CDR2 YYNGEE. The J segment lost 7 bases and the V segment lost 4 bases, leaving 10 bases of the junction unmatched. This CDR3 region has 14 residues. The full variable domain, completed using reference TRBV9 and TRBJ1-2, is DSGVTQTPKHLITATGQRVTLRCSPRSGDLSVYWYQQSLDQGLQFLIQYYNGEERAKGNILERFSAQQFPDLHSELNLSSLELGDSALYFCASSPSTGSGGYTFGSGTRLTVV.

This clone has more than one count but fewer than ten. This CDR3 reads CASSQGGGSYTF. CDR3 coding DNA: TGTGCCAGCAGCCAAGGAGGGGGCAGCTACACCTTC. The rearrangement uses TRBV3-1 (or the pseudogene TRBV3-2) and TRBJ1-2, with 7 bases that match TRBD1. Germline V gene data show CDR1 as LGHDT and CDR2 as YNNKEL (reference sequence). The CDR3 has 12 amino acids. The ends lost 1 base at V and 9 bases at J; junction bases unmatched: 2.

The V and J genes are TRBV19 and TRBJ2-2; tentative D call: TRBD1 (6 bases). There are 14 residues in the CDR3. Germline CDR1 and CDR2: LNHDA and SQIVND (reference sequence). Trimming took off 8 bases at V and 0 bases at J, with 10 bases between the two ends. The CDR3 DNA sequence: TGTGCCAGTTCAGGGGTCGCGAACACCGGGGAGCTGTTTTTT. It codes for CASSGVANTGELFF. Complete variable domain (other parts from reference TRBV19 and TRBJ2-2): DGGITQSPKYLFRKEGQNVTLSCEQNLNHDAMYWYRQDPGQGLRLIYYSQIVNDFQKGDIAEGYSVSREKKESFPLTVTSAQKNPTAFYLCASSGVANTGELFFGEGSRLTVL.